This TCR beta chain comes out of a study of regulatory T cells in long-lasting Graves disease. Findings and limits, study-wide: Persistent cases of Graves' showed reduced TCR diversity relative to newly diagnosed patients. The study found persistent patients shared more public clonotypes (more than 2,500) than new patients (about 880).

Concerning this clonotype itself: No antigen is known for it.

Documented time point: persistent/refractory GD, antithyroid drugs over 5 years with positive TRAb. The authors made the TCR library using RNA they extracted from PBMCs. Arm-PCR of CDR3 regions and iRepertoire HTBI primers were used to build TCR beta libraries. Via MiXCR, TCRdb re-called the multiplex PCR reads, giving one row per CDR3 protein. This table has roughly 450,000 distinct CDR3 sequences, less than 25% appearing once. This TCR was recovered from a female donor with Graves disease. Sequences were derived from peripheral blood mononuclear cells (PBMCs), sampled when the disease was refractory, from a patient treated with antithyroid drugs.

The CDR3 DNA follows: TGTGCCAGCAGCGTAGACGGGAGCTCAATGAACACTGAAGCTTTCTTT. Protein: CASSVDGSSMNTEAFF. The chain carries TRBV9 and TRBJ1-1; D ambiguous. The CDR3 extends over 16 amino acids. Germline values: CDR1 SGDLS, CDR2 YYNGEE. Between the trimmed V and J ends, which lost 0 bases and 0 bases, there was a span of 12 bases.